This T cell receptor beta chain was recorded in a study of cytomegalovirus exposure and HLA in healthy donors. Study-wide points: DRB1 had the most TCR associations and HLA-C the fewest, a later analysis found, with rates varying by HLA locus. In most subjects, TCR beta sequences reportedly gave accurate predictions of HLA-A and HLA-B alleles. A few V segments could not be told apart, such as TRBV6-2 and TRBV6-3, and were left out.

This clone was detected only a few times. Its antigen is currently unknown. Use of 60 Vbeta and 13 Jbeta primers characterized the PCR. Sequencing was performed with immunoSEQ multiplex PCR; in TCRdb, only in-frame clones are kept and a portion is missing. This table holds 35,000 to 50,000 clones, about 64% found once. The CDR3 extends over 19 amino acids. The ends lost 1 base at V and 0 bases at J; junction bases unmatched: 8. Germline loops: CDR1 MDHEN, CDR2 SYDVKM. This TCR was sampled from a man in his fifties or sixties in good health and CMV-seropositive. The chain couples TRBV28 to TRBJ2-1, with 11 positions matching TRBD2. Sequencing was done on a sample of PBMCs. CDR3 DNA sequence: TGTGCCAGCAGTTTATACCCGAGACTAGCGGGGAGCTCCTACAATGAGCAGTTCTTC. It encodes CASSLYPRLAGSSYNEQFF.